This T cell receptor (beta chain) was profiled in a study of T cell repertoires in cytomegalovirus infection. About the study: Selected CMV epitopes included recently identified HLA-C-restricted ones as well as well-studied HLA-B-restricted ones. Both a matching HLA type and CMV infection were indicated by public TCR beta signatures.

About this clonotype: What it binds is unknown.

MiXCR was run by TCRdb on the reads, yielding one entry per CDR3 protein. Altogether some 500,000 distinct CDR3 sequences are present, roughly 42% being singletons, with the ten largest covering about 48%. The sequences come from cultured PBMCs, collected from culture after CMV antigen stimulation. The sequence was obtained from a human donor in good health (CMV status not recorded). Some clones in this sample may be carry-over from other donors' samples.

The CDR3 bases are TGCGCCAGCAGCCAGGGTCGGGGACAGTTCTACGAGCAGTACTTC. This gives the protein CASSQGRGQFYEQYF. J is TRBJ2-7 and V is TRBV4-3; the match to TRBD1 covers 7 bases. There are 15 residues in the CDR3. J gave up 3 bases and V 3 bases, and 8 bases lay outside the gene matches. The germline V gene has CDR1 LGHNA and CDR2 YSLEER.